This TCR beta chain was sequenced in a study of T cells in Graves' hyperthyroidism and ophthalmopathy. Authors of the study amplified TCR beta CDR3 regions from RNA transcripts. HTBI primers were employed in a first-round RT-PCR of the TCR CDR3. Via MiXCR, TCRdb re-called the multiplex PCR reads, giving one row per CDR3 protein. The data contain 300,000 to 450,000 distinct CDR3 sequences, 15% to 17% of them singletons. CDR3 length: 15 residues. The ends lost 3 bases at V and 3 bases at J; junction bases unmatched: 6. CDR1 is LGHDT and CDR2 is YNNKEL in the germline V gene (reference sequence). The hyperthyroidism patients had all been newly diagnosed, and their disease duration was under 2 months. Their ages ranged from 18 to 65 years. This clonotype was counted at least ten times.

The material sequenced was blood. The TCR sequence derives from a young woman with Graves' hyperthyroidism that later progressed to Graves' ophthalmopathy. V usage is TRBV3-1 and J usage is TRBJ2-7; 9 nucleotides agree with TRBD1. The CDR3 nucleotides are TGTGCCAGCAGCCATACAGGGGGCAAAAACTACGAGCAGTACTTC. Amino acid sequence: CASSHTGGKNYEQYF.